Listed below are T cell receptor beta chains from one sample, sequenced in a study of monozygotic twins with inflammatory bowel disease. TCRdb re-called the 5' RACE reads and gives one entry per CDR3 protein, without DNA. This sample's clone table lists 400,000 or so distinct CDR3 sequences. The source material was blood. The receptors stem from a human donor with ulcerative colitis or Crohn's disease, or a healthy co-twin of an affected twin (not recorded which). Both conserved end residues are part of each CDR3.

v_call	j_call	cdr3_aa
TRBV5-6	TRBJ1-5	CASSLQGERPQHF
TRBV29-1	TRBJ1-3	CSVNPTGGNTIYF
TRBV12-3/TRBV12-4	TRBJ2-7	CASSPDRGELREQYF
TRBV7-6	TRBJ2-2	CACSTRPQTGSTGELFF
TRBV12-3/TRBV12-4	TRBJ1-2	CASSPGPGAVGYTF
TRBV5-4	TRBJ2-6	CASSRTGEGSGANVLTF
TRBV7-8	TRBJ2-5	CASSSAGGPGPQETQYF
TRBV4-2	TRBJ2-7	CASSRFGGARGYEQYF
TRBV29-1	TRBJ1-2	CSVEGLGGYTF
TRBV6-5	TRBJ1-5	CASSSLGGWNQPQHF
TRBV7-2	TRBJ2-5	CASSFSRPTRGETQYF
TRBV6-2/TRBV6-3	TRBJ2-1	CASSYIGTEQFF
TRBV20-1	TRBJ1-5	CSASSPHGHLNQPQHF
TRBV3-1	TRBJ2-1	CASSFSTTGEQFF
TRBV2	TRBJ2-4	CASTGVVDIQYF
TRBV20-1	TRBJ2-1	CSARPGLAGLNEQFF
TRBV2	TRBJ2-5	CASSEEGKTQYF
TRBV7-9	TRBJ1-4	CASSLGQGAANEKLFF
TRBV19	TRBJ2-1	CASSSVPGGQLDEQFF
TRBV25-1	TRBJ1-2	CASMGANYGYTF
TRBV6-6	TRBJ2-3	CASTRGVSADTQYF
TRBV12-3/TRBV12-4	TRBJ2-1	CASIRGGASNEQFF
TRBV30	TRBJ2-7	CAWSVRRREQYF
TRBV5-1	TRBJ2-1	CASSPATSGYNEQFF
TRBV29-1	TRBJ2-1	CSVRTSGGGEQFF
TRBV28	TRBJ2-7	CASSPPPGQGSNEQYF
TRBV7-7	TRBJ2-5	CASSLYPKETQYF
TRBV5-4	TRBJ2-4	CASRDGTGAKNIQYF
TRBV4-3	TRBJ2-2	CASSQDYRGTGELFF
TRBV20-1	TRBJ1-3	CSAPFSGSGNTIYF
TRBV3-1	TRBJ2-1	CASSQGGQGAHNEQFF
TRBV2	TRBJ2-7	CASSAGSGQRVEQYF
TRBV18	TRBJ2-5	CASSPSLRETQYF
TRBV21-1	TRBJ2-3	CASSKAGDRDTQYF
TRBV6-1	TRBJ2-3	CASSEVRGERDTQYF
TRBV6-5	TRBJ1-2	CASSYGSLGVNYGYTF
TRBV20-1	TRBJ2-1	CSASTSGEEQFF
TRBV6-6	TRBJ2-2	CASSNREAGELFF
TRBV30	TRBJ1-6	CAWAGNWSPLHF
TRBV11-2	TRBJ2-6	CASSLELPGAGANVLTF
TRBV18	TRBJ2-3	CASSPLGLRSTDTQYF
TRBV7-2	TRBJ2-1	CASSPTRQGAYNEQFF
TRBV3-1	TRBJ1-1	CASSRRGGATEAFF
TRBV12-3/TRBV12-4	TRBJ2-7	CASSTVWDRGPQSISYEQYF
TRBV5-1	TRBJ1-4	CASSLETAKNEKLFF
TRBV9	TRBJ2-3	CASSERLTTDTQYF
TRBV28	TRBJ2-5	CASTFAGTPRGETQYF
TRBV5-1	TRBJ1-1	CASSLQGGSTEAFF